This record concerns one TCR beta chain sequence. Per the germline V gene, CDR1 is SEHNR and CDR2 is FQNEAQ (reference sequence). The CDR3 is 17 amino acids. Trimming took 3 bases from V and 7 from J, leaving 22 bases between them. The entry originates in a study of blood T cell repertoires in COVID-19. The overall study: T cells, B-cell-depleted T cells, or PBMCs provided the cDNA or gDNA that served as material.

As originally analysed: Reference gene primer amplification gave nucleated cell count estimates. Data came from immunoSEQ multiplex PCR; TCRdb stores just in-frame clones and leaves some out. From that table come the V and J calls and clone size; the DNA was used to work out D and trimming. The data contain a few hundred thousand clones, around 80% of them seen just once; the ten biggest clones take up about 4.5%. The TCR sequence derives from a man aged 25-45 years with acute COVID-19. This chain uses TRBV7-9 with TRBJ1-3; D gene ambiguous. The sequencing sample was made of PBMCs or T cells enriched from blood (not recorded which). The DNA of the CDR3 is TGTGCCAGCAGCTTGGGCTCCGCCGGCGCCAGCGGGAACACCATATATTTT. This gives the protein CASSLGSAGASGNTIYF.